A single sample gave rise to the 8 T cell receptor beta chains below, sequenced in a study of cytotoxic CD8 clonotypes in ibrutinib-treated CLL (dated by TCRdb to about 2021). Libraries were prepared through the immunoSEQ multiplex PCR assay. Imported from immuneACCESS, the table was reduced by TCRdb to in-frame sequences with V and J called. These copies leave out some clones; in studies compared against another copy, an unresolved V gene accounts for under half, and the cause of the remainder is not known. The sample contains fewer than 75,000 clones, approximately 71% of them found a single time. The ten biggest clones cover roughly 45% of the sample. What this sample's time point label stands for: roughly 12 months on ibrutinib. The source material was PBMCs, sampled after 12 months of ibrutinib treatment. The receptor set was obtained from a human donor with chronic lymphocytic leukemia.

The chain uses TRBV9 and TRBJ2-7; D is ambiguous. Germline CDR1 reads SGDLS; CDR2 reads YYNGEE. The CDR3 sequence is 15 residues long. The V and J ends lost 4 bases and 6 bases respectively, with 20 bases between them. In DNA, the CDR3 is TGTGCCAGCAGCCCCTCATTTGGGGTGCGCTCCGAGCAGTACTTC. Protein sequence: CASSPSFGVRSEQYF.

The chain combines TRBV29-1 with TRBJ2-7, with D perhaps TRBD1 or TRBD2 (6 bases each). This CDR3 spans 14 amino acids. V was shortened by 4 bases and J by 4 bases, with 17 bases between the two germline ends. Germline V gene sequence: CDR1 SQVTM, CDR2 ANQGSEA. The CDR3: CSVGGRGARYEQYF. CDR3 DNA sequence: TGCAGCGTTGGAGGTAGGGGGGCGCGATACGAGCAGTACTTC.

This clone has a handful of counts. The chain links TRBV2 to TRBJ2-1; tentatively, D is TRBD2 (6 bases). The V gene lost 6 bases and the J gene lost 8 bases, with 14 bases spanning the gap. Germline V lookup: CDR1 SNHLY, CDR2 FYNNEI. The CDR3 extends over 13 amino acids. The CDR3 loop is CASSETRIHEQFF. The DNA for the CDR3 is TGTGCCAGCAGCGAGACTAGGATCCATGAGCAGTTCTTC.

The DNA for the CDR3 is TGTGCCAGCACCCCCTTTAGGATTTCCCACGAGCAGTACTTC. It translates to CASTPFRISHEQYF. V is TRBV5-6 and J is TRBJ2-7; no reliable D call. V dropped 6 bases and J dropped 5 bases, with 18 bases sitting between them. Germline CDR1 reads SGHDT; CDR2 reads YYEEEE. The CDR3 is 14 residues long.

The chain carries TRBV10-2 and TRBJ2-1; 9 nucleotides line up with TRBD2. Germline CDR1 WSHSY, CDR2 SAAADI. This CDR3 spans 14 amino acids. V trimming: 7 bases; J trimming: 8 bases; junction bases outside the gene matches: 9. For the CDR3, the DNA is TGCGCCAGCACTGCGGGAGGGGGGATCTATGAGCAGTTCTTC. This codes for CASTAGGGIYEQFF.

CDR3 DNA sequence: TGTGCCAGCAGCCAAGACCGGGAGGGCCCAGAGACCCAGTACTTC. This gives the protein CASSQDREGPETQYF. The V gene is TRBV4-2, the J gene TRBJ2-5; 8 bases fit TRBD2. V shed 0 bases and J 4 bases; nucleotides not matched to a gene: 4. The CDR3 extends over 15 amino acids. Germline V gene data show CDR1 as LGHNA and CDR2 as YNFKEQ.

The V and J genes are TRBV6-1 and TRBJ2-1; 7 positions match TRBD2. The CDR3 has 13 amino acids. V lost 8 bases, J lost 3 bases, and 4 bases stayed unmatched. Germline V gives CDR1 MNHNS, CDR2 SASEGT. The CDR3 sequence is CASGRGDYNEQFF. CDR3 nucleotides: TGTGCCAGCGGACGGGGGGACTACAATGAGCAGTTCTTC.

The CDR3 DNA follows: TGTGCCAGCAGGGTGGATCTAGCAGGCTACGAGCAGTACTTC. It codes for CASRVDLAGYEQYF. The rearrangement joins TRBV6-5 to TRBJ2-7; perhaps TRBD2 as D (5 bases). From germline, CDR1 is MNHEY and CDR2 SVGAGI. V lost 6 bases and J 3 bases, leaving 15 bases between the germline ends. The CDR3 sequence is 14 residues long.